This section outlines one TCR beta chain sequence together with its context. The antigen is not known. The PCR ran on 60 Vbeta and 13 Jbeta primers. This table comes from immunoSEQ multiplex PCR, and its TCRdb copy is limited to in-frame clones, with some not included. The sample holds about 140,000 clones, approximately 79% seen once. This specimen comes from a study of cytomegalovirus exposure and HLA in healthy donors. Study outcomes and limitations: In a later analysis, DRB1 alleles had the most associated TCRs; HLA-C alleles the fewest. Previous analysis showed most TCR beta V segments were productive about 90% or about 30% of the time. TCR beta V- and J-gene trimming, according to a later analysis, was linked to a missense DCLRE1C variant.

V shed 0 bases and J 1 base; nucleotides not matched to a gene: 9. In germline, CDR1 is SGHRS, CDR2 YFSETQ. The CDR3 runs to 18 residues. Specimen: PBMCs. The chain combines TRBV5-1 with TRBJ2-1; 8 bases are a match to TRBD2. The sequence came from a man between 18 and 35 years old in good health and CMV-seronegative. The CDR3 protein is CASSLAGGGLRSYNEQFF. As DNA, the CDR3 is TGCGCCAGCAGCTTGGCCGGGGGGGGCCTCAGGTCCTACAATGAGCAGTTCTTC.